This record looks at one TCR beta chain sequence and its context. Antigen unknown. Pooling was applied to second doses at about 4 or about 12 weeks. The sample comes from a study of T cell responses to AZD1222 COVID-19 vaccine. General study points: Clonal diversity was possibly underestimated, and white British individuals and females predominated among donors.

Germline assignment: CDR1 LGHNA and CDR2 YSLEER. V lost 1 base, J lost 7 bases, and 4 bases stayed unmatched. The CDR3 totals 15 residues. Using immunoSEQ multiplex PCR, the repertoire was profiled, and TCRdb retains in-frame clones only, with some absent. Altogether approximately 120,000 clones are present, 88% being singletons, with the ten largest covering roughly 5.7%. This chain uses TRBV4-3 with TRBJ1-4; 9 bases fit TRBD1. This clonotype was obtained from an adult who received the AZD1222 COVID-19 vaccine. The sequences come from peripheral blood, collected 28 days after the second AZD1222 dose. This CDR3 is CASSQAGTGFEKLFF. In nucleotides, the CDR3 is TGCGCCAGCAGCCAAGCTGGGACAGGGTTTGAAAAACTGTTTTTT.